This T cell receptor beta chain was obtained from a study of shared clonotypes between healthy human individuals. Whole-study results and caveats: Despite large depth, sorted-subset datasets appeared incompletely sequenced.

A remark on this clone: Antigen unknown.

This CDR3 is 15 amino acids long. The J segment lost 8 bases and the V segment lost 3 bases, leaving 9 bases of the junction unmatched. The germline V gene has CDR1 SGHTA and CDR2 FQGTGA. The repertoire was sequenced with immunoSEQ multiplex PCR; TCRdb's copy has only in-frame clones and lacks some. The sample has 950,000 to 1,300,000 clones; more than 65% are singletons. The TCR sequence derives from a man younger than 35 in good health. This chain connects TRBV7-3 to TRBJ2-1; 8 nucleotides align to TRBD2. Source material: memory CD4+ T cells sorted from blood. Subset of the sample: CD45RA-negative fraction. DNA for the CDR3: TGTGCCAGCAGCTTTCCGGGACTAGGCTTCCATGAGCAGTTCTTC. Amino acid sequence: CASSFPGLGFHEQFF.